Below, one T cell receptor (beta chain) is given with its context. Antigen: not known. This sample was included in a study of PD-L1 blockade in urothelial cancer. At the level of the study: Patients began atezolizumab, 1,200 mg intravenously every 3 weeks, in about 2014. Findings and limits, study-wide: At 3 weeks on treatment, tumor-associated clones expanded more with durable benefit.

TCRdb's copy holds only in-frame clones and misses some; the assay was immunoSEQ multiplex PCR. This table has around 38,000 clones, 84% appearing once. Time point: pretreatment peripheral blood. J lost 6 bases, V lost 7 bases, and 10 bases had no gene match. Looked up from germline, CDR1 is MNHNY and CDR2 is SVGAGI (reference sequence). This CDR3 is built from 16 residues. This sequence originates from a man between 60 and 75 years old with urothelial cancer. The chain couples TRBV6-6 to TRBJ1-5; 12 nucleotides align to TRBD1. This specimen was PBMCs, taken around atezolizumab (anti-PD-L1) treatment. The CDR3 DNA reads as TGTGCCAGCATCAACACGGGGACAGGGGGCATTCAGCCCCAGCATTTT. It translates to CASINTGTGGIQPQHF.